The 7 T cell receptor beta chains presented below share a single source sample, sequenced in a study of post-analysis software for immune sequencing data. What these receptors recognize is not known. Study-level results: In patients, TRBV5-6, TRBV5-1 and TRBV20-1 belonged to five or six TRBV segments found more frequently than in controls.

The TCR beta cDNA libraries contained unique molecular identifiers. MiXCR, run by TCRdb on the PCR reads, gives a single entry per CDR3 protein. Among about 770,000 distinct CDR3 sequences listed, roughly 50% were seen once. The specimen sequenced was blood. The receptors come from a girl aged 5 to 17 with multiple sclerosis.

The rearrangement uses TRBV14 and TRBJ1-1; TRBD1 is a possible D gene (5 bases). The CDR3 totals 15 residues. V lost 1 base to trimming and J lost 4 bases, with 13 bases between them. Germline CDR1 is SGHDN and CDR2 is FVKESK. CDR3 nucleotide sequence: TGTGCCAGCAGCCAAGCACAGTTGGGACCCACTGAAGCTTTCTTT. This encodes CASSQAQLGPTEAFF. The variable domain in full, completed from reference TRBV14 and TRBJ1-1, reads EAGVTQFPSHSVIEKGQTVTLRCDPISGHDNLYWYRRVMGKEIKFLLHFVKESKQDESGMPNNRFLAERTGGTYSTLKVQPAELEDSGVYFCASSQAQLGPTEAFFGQGTRLTVV.

The CDR3 loop reads CASSFGQDEYF. In nucleotides, the CDR3 is TGTGCCAGCAGTTTCGGACAAGATGAGTATTTT. The V and J genes are TRBV27 and TRBJ2-3; a weak D match, TRBD1 (5 bases). V was trimmed by 3 bases and J by 13 bases, leaving 11 bases between them. The CDR3 is 11 residues long. Germline V lookup: CDR1 MNHEY, CDR2 SMNVEV (reference sequence).

This clonotype was seen only once. The junction departs from germline at one end; a sequencing error may be responsible. The chain joins TRBV15 to TRBJ2-4, with 8 bases fitting TRBD1. The J call may be wrong; the DNA end is better matched by TRBJ2-5. Germline CDR1 is LNHNV and CDR2 is YYDKDF (reference sequence). The CDR3 totals 13 residues. The chain's CDR3 is CASSRQGTKTQYF. CDR3 DNA sequence: TGTGCCTCCAGCAGACAGGGGACGAAGACCCAGTACTTC.

This chain uses TRBV27 with TRBJ2-7; D is uncertain. CDR1 and CDR2 (germline): MNHEY, SMNVEV (reference sequence). The length of the CDR3 is 15 residues. Deletions cut 3 bases from V and 0 bases from J, with 12 bases between. The CDR3 DNA follows: TGTGCCAGCAGTTTGGGCAGCTTGAGCTCCTACGAGCAGTACTTC. Its protein is CASSLGSLSSYEQYF.

In DNA, the CDR3 is TGCGCCAGCAGCCCCAAGCGGGAGGGCTACCAGTACACAGATACGCAGTATTTT. It translates to CASSPKREGYQYTDTQYF. The chain joins TRBV5-1 to TRBJ2-3, with 10 bases fitting TRBD2. In germline, CDR1 is SGHRS, CDR2 YFSETQ. CDR3 size: 18 residues. V lost 4 bases and J lost 2; bases outside the gene matches: 13.

This clonotype was seen once. The J gene is TRBJ2-4, the V gene TRBV7-2; D is uncertain. The J call is in doubt because the DNA end fits TRBJ2-7 better. CDR3 length: 13 amino acids. The germline CDR1 and CDR2 sequences are SGHTA and FQGNSA. In nucleotides, the CDR3 is TGTGCCAGCAGCTTAGCGTTCAAATACGAGCAGTACTTC. Protein sequence: CASSLAFKYEQYF.

This clonotype was recorded a few times. The V call is TRBV9, the J call TRBJ2-1, with 9 bases aligning to TRBD1. V lost 0 bases to trimming and J lost 6 bases; unmatched junction nucleotides: 7. Germline assignment: CDR1 SGDLS and CDR2 YYNGEE. This CDR3 contains 16 residues. CDR3 residues: CASSVDGDRVGNEQFF. DNA for the CDR3: TGTGCCAGCAGCGTAGACGGGGACAGGGTTGGCAATGAGCAGTTCTTC.